The source of this T cell receptor (beta chain) is a study of STAT5B mutations in CD4+ large granular lymphocyte leukemia. J gave up 4 bases and V 0 bases, and 13 bases lay outside the gene matches. Germline CDR1 reads SGHRS; CDR2 reads YFSETQ. The CDR3 sequence is 17 residues long. Method: immunoSEQ multiplex PCR; TCRdb's copy keeps in-frame clones and lacks some. The repertoire includes 30,000 to 35,000 clones, about 87% of them detected once, and 0.97% sits in the top ten. Control samples were healthy donors' buffy coats. The sample consisted of CD4+ T cells from blood buffy coats. The sequence derives from a human donor in good health. The rearrangement links TRBV5-1 to TRBJ2-7, with TRBD1 matching over 7 bases. The CDR3 loop reads CASSLGWGQRYRYEQYF. CDR3 DNA: TGCGCCAGCAGCTTGGGTTGGGGACAGCGGTATAGATACGAGCAGTACTTC. Full variable domain (outside the CDR3, taken from reference TRBV5-1 and TRBJ2-7): KAGVTQTPRYLIKTRGQQVTLSCSPISGHRSVSWYQQTPGQGLQFLFEYFSETQRNKGNFPGRFSGRQFSNSRSEMNVSTLELGDSALYLCASSLGWGQRYRYEQYFGPGTRLTVT.